The clone carrying this TCR beta chain was seen only a few times. Its antigen remains unidentified. Trimming removed 4 bases at V and 3 bases at J, with 6 bases between. This CDR3 contains 12 residues. iRepertoire HTBI primers and Arm-PCR of CDR3 regions built TCR beta libraries. TCRdb ran MiXCR on the multiplex PCR reads and lists one entry per CDR3 protein. Seen here are 410,000 or so distinct CDR3 sequences, about 15% observed once, and the top ten hold 16%. This record comes from a study of regulatory T cells in long-lasting Graves disease. General study points: Peripheral blood alone, not thyroid tissue, underwent study. A limited number of samples was an acknowledged limitation.

The time point: newly diagnosed GD, antithyroid drugs for less than 3 months. There was RNA extracted from PBMCs, and the TCR library was made from it. Recruitment took place at an endocrinology department in Xi'an, China. Separately, the same data were catalogued under a study of T cells in Graves' hyperthyroidism and ophthalmopathy. That study reports: HTBI primers were the set used in a first-round RT-PCR of the TCR CDR3.

The V call is TRBV12-3 or TRBV12-4, the J call TRBJ1-2; D unresolved. This receptor was taken from a woman between 25 and 40 years old with Graves disease. Sequenced material: peripheral blood mononuclear cells (PBMCs), taken at new diagnosis, from a patient treated with antithyroid drugs. CDR3 sequence (DNA): TGTGCCAGCAGTTCCCAGGACTATGGCTACACCTTC. Amino acids: CASSSQDYGYTF.